Below, 10 T cell receptor beta chains from the same sample are listed, as sequenced in a study of blood T cells in healthy people across ages. Alongside a J-beta primer mix, a sample-barcoded 5' primer served in a second PCR lasting roughly 6 to 11 cycles. TCRdb analysed the 5' RACE reads with MiXCR anew, one entry per CDR3 protein. The table has around 650,000 distinct CDR3 sequences, around 38% seen once; the top ten hold approximately 31%. Sequencing input: blood. Receptors originate from a man aged 80 or over in good health.

This sequence joins TRBV5-5 and TRBJ2-1; D tentatively reads TRBD1 or TRBD2 (5 bases each). The CDR3 has 16 amino acids. CDR1 and CDR2 (germline): SGHKS, YYEKEE (reference sequence). The germline V and J ends were trimmed by 0 bases and 5 bases, with 15 bases remaining between them. Written as DNA, the CDR3 is TGTGCCAGCAGCTTGGAGGGACGGAGTATGGACAATGAGCAGTTCTTC. Amino acids: CASSLEGRSMDNEQFF.

This clonotype came up a few times. The chain is built from TRBV20-1 and TRBJ2-7; D is unresolved. Trimming removed 3 bases from V and 3 bases from J, with 18 bases in between. Germline-derived CDR1 and CDR2 are DFQATT and SNEGSKA (reference sequence). The CDR3 is 15 amino acids. In nucleotides, the CDR3 is TGCAGTGCTAGTGGGAAAGGAAAGTGGGGCTACGAGCAGTACTTC. It translates to CSASGKGKWGYEQYF.

This clonotype was counted a single time. The chain joins TRBV11-2 to TRBJ1-2, with D unresolved. CDR1 is SGHAT, CDR2 FQNNGV, per germline. Trimming took 5 bases from V and 0 from J, leaving 13 bases between them. The CDR3 is 15 amino acids. The CDR3 loop reads CASSQGRVPNYGYTF. Here the CDR3 DNA reads TGTGCCAGCAGCCAAGGACGGGTGCCTAACTATGGCTACACCTTC.

This clonotype has just one count. The genes are TRBV3-1 and TRBJ2-6, with a tentative D call TRBD1 (6 bases). V was shortened by 6 bases and J by 2 bases, with 17 bases between the two germline ends. Germline values: CDR1 LGHDT, CDR2 YNNKEL (reference sequence). The CDR3 length is 17 residues. The DNA of the CDR3 is TGTGCCAGCAGAGGACAGCAAGGCCTCCCTGGGGCCAACGTCCTGACTTTC. This translates into CASRGQQGLPGANVLTF.

This clonotype showed up many times. The V gene is TRBV10-2, the J gene TRBJ2-4, with 9 bases fitting TRBD1. The junction had 9 bases not matched to a gene; V was cut back by 6 bases and J by 9 bases. The CDR3 sequence is 14 residues long. Germline V gene lookup returns CDR1 WSHSY and CDR2 SAAADI. The CDR3 is CASRAPGQGSIQYF. DNA of the CDR3: TGCGCCAGCAGGGCCCCGGGACAGGGCAGCATTCAGTACTTC.

The chain has TRBV5-6 and TRBJ2-1; D may be TRBD2 (6 bases). This CDR3 has 14 residues. Trimming left V 4 bases short and J 7 bases short, with 15 bases between. The germline V gene encodes CDR1 SGHDT and CDR2 YYEEEE. CDR3 bases: TGTGCCAGCAGCATGGGACTGCCTCAGAATGAGCAGTTCTTC. Translation gives CASSMGLPQNEQFF. The full variable domain, completed using reference TRBV5-6 and TRBJ2-1, is DAGVTQSPTHLIKTRGQQVTLRCSPKSGHDTVSWYQQALGQGPQFIFQYYEEEERQRGNFPDRFSGHQFPNYSSELNVNALLLGDSALYLCASSMGLPQNEQFFGPGTRLTVL.

Comments on this clonotype: It may be a read error: a sequence one base away is much more abundant. The chain joins TRBV11-3 to TRBJ2-7; no clear D gene. Between the trimmed V and J ends, which lost 5 bases and 4 bases, there was a span of 12 bases. The CDR3 covers 13 residues. Germline V gene sequence: CDR1 SGHNT, CDR2 YENEEA. The CDR3 nucleotides are TGTGCCAGCAGCGTAGTCACCGGGTACGAGCAGTACTTC. Protein product: CASSVVTGYEQYF.

The table lists this clonotype with a count of one. The rearrangement joins TRBV10-3 to TRBJ2-7; TRBD2 matches at 7 bases. The J call may be faulty, since TRBJ2-5 better matches the DNA end. The CDR3 consists of 13 residues. Germline V gives CDR1 ENHRY, CDR2 SYGVKD. The DNA for the CDR3 is TGTGCCACCAAAGGACTAGAACAAGAGACCCAGTACTTC. Amino acids: CATKGLEQETQYF.

CDR3 sequence reads: CSARDGGRGPGNEQYF. In nucleotides, the CDR3 is TGCAGTGCTAGAGATGGCGGCAGGGGGCCCGGCAACGAGCAGTACTTC. The V call is TRBV20-1, the J call TRBJ2-7, with 8 bases that match TRBD1. Trimming took 0 bases from V and 5 from J; bases not matched to a gene: 12. The CDR3 extends over 16 amino acids. CDR1 and CDR2 from the germline V gene are DFQATT and SNEGSKA (reference sequence).

Only a few counts were recorded for this clonotype. V is TRBV28 and J is TRBJ2-1; D is possibly TRBD1 (6 bases). V lost 4 bases, J lost 6 bases, and 19 bases lay in between. This CDR3 contains 16 residues. The germline gives CDR1 MDHEN, CDR2 SYDVKM. CDR3 DNA sequence: TGTGCCAGCAGTTCTCCGGGTACAGGGATCAGCAATGAGCAGTTCTTC. Protein: CASSSPGTGISNEQFF.